The 24 T cell receptor beta chains below come from one sample, sequenced in a study of T cells in Graves' hyperthyroidism and ophthalmopathy. It was RNA transcripts that yielded the amplified TCR beta CDR3 regions. HTBI primers were employed in a first-round RT-PCR of the TCR CDR3. TCRdb ran MiXCR on the multiplex PCR reads and lists one entry per CDR3 protein. The sample consists of 620,000 or so distinct CDR3 sequences, about 15% of them appearing once. The source material was blood. The source is a woman between 50 and 59 years old with Graves' ophthalmopathy.

V gene TRBV28 combines with J gene TRBJ2-1; TRBD1 matches at 9 bases. The CDR3 is made up of 17 amino acids. V lost 6 bases, J lost 14 bases, and 23 bases stayed unmatched. CDR1 is MDHEN, CDR2 SYDVKM, per germline. The CDR3 here is CASSPEWGQGYNPTEFF. Written as DNA, the CDR3 is TGTGCCAGCAGCCCAGAATGGGGACAGGGCTACAACCCGACGGAGTTCTTC.

This clonotype was observed at least ten times. The chain is built from TRBV20-1 and TRBJ2-5; 8 nucleotides align to TRBD2. V lost 5 bases, J lost 4 bases, and 6 bases stayed unmatched. Germline lookup yields CDR1 DFQATT and CDR2 SNEGSKA (reference sequence). This CDR3 comprises 13 residues. CDR3 DNA sequence: TGCAGTGCTCCTGGGGCGGGGGGAGAGACCCAGTACTTC. Translating gives CSAPGAGGETQYF.

This clonotype was seen many times. This chain connects TRBV20-1 to TRBJ2-5; possible D gene TRBD2, 6 bases. The V gene's germline CDR1 is DFQATT and CDR2 SNEGSKA (reference sequence). V gave up 4 bases and J gave up 2 bases, with 17 bases separating them. The CDR3 contains 15 residues. The CDR3 nucleotides read TGCAGTGCTACAGACTACGGAGGGAAGCAAGAGACCCAGTACTTC. Translation: CSATDYGGKQETQYF.

The chain uses TRBV7-8 and TRBJ2-7, with D tentatively TRBD1 or TRBD2 (5 bases each). The V end lost 5 bases, the J end lost 2 bases, and 19 bases lay between the germline ends. The germline gives CDR1 SGHVS, CDR2 FQNEAQ. The CDR3 is made up of 16 amino acids. CDR3 DNA: TGTGCCAGCAGCACACAAACCGGGACGTCTCCCTACGAGCAGTACTTC. Translating it yields CASSTQTGTSPYEQYF.

This clonotype was seen repeatedly, ten times or more. The chain is built from TRBV5-1 and TRBJ1-2, with no clear D. The CDR3 is made up of 12 amino acids. Germline V CDR1 and CDR2: SGHRS, YFSETQ. The V gene lost 0 bases and the J gene lost 4 bases, with 4 bases spanning the gap. CDR3 protein: CASSLDAYGYTF. CDR3 DNA: TGCGCCAGCAGCTTGGACGCCTATGGCTACACCTTC.

The gene calls are TRBV7-2 and TRBJ2-5; perhaps TRBD2 as D (6 bases). CDR3 length equals 13 residues. CDR1 and CDR2 (germline): SGHTA, FQGNSA. Between the trimmed V and J ends, which lost 5 bases and 7 bases, there was a span of 14 bases. Here the CDR3 DNA reads TGTGCCAGCAGCCCATCGGGACTCCGGACCCAGTACTTC. Protein product: CASSPSGLRTQYF.

This clonotype appeared a few times. The rearrangement uses TRBV12-3 or TRBV12-4 and TRBJ2-6; D ambiguous. The CDR3 has 14 amino acids. With 7 bases removed from V and 7 bases from J, the gap between germline ends came to 14 bases. The DNA of the CDR3 is TGTGCCAGCACCCTCGGAAGCTTAGCCAACGTCCTGACTTTC. This sequence encodes CASTLGSLANVLTF.

The V gene is TRBV5-1, the J gene TRBJ1-4; D call uncertain. The germline V gene has CDR1 SGHRS and CDR2 YFSETQ. V lost 0 bases to trimming and J lost 5 bases, with 8 bases between them. The CDR3 runs 14 residues. Written as DNA, the CDR3 is TGCGCCAGCAGCTTGGGCCGTCCGAATGAAAAACTGTTTTTT. This sequence encodes CASSLGRPNEKLFF.

This chain uses TRBV6-2 or TRBV6-3 with TRBJ2-5, with TRBD2 as a possible D gene (5 bases). Trimming removed 6 bases from V and 2 bases from J, with 16 bases in between. Per germline, CDR1 MNHEY and CDR2 SVGEGT. CDR3 length: 15 residues. CDR3 bases: TGTGCCAGCAGCATGGGAGAAAAACGACAAGAGACCCAGTACTTC. This sequence encodes CASSMGEKRQETQYF.

The V call is TRBV4-3, the J call TRBJ2-5; TRBD1 aligns across 9 bases. This CDR3 comprises 16 residues. The V gene's germline CDR1 is LGHNA and CDR2 YSLEER. V lost 1 base and J lost 4; bases outside the gene matches: 7. CDR3 coding DNA: TGCGCCAGCAGCCAAGTAACAGGGGGCCTTTCAGAGACCCAGTACTTC. The encoded protein is CASSQVTGGLSETQYF.

The chain joins TRBV11-2 to TRBJ2-3; the match to TRBD2 covers 7 bases. The CDR3 has 16 amino acids. The germline gives CDR1 SGHAT, CDR2 FQNNGV. Trimming at V came to 5 bases and at J to 0 bases, leaving 8 bases not matched to a gene. CDR3 nucleotide sequence: TGTGCCAGCAGCCTAGGGAGGGGACGTAGCACAGATACGCAGTATTTT. Protein product: CASSLGRGRSTDTQYF.

The rearrangement links TRBV9 to TRBJ1-5; D is unclear. The V end lost 4 bases, the J end lost 7 bases, and 12 bases lay between the germline ends. Germline CDR1 and CDR2: SGDLS and YYNGEE. This CDR3 contains 13 residues. For the CDR3, the DNA is TGTGCCAGCAGCCGAAGCGGGGTCCAGCCCCAGCATTTT. It encodes CASSRSGVQPQHF.

The chain is built from TRBV9 and TRBJ2-5; 11 nucleotides line up with TRBD2. The CDR3 has 15 residues. Germline values: CDR1 SGDLS, CDR2 YYNGEE. J lost 2 bases, V lost 4 bases, and 4 bases had no gene match. The CDR3 DNA reads TGTGCCAGCAGCCACCGACTAGCGGGGCAAGAGACCCAGTACTTC. Translated: CASSHRLAGQETQYF. The full variable domain, rest sourced from reference TRBV9 and TRBJ2-5, is DSGVTQTPKHLITATGQRVTLRCSPRSGDLSVYWYQQSLDQGLQFLIQYYNGEERAKGNILERFSAQQFPDLHSELNLSSLELGDSALYFCASSHRLAGQETQYFGPGTRLLVL.

This clonotype has more than one count but fewer than ten. The chain joins TRBV7-2 to TRBJ2-3, with D perhaps matching TRBD1 (5 bases). This CDR3 comprises 15 residues. V was cut by 10 bases and J by 0 bases, with 17 bases left in between. Germline lookup yields CDR1 SGHTA and CDR2 FQGNSA. The CDR3 sequence is CATKLTRQSTDTQYF. CDR3 in DNA: TGTGCCACCAAATTGACCCGACAGAGCACAGATACGCAGTATTTT.

This clonotype was recorded at least ten times. The chain couples TRBV12-3 or TRBV12-4 to TRBJ2-1; weak D call: TRBD1 (6 bases). This CDR3 is built from 16 residues. V was trimmed by 2 bases and J by 3 bases, leaving 14 bases between them. This CDR3 is CASSLLRGSLYNEQFF. The CDR3 region has the DNA TGTGCCAGCAGTTTACTTAGGGGGAGTCTCTACAATGAGCAGTTCTTC.

This clonotype came up many times. The V call is TRBV2, the J call TRBJ1-1; D may be TRBD1 (5 bases). V was pared by 6 bases and J by 3 bases, with 8 bases between. Germline lookup yields CDR1 SNHLY and CDR2 FYNNEI. The CDR3 is made up of 12 amino acids. CDR3 sequence: CASRDIHTEAFF. CDR3 nucleotide sequence: TGTGCCAGCAGGGACATCCACACTGAAGCTTTCTTT. Complete variable domain (other parts from reference TRBV2 and TRBJ1-1): EPEVTQTPSHQVTQMGQEVILRCVPISNHLYFYWYRQILGQKVEFLVSFYNNEISEKSEIFDDQFSVERPDGSNFTLKIRSTKLEDSAMYFCASRDIHTEAFFGQGTRLTVV.

This clonotype was seen ten or more times. The chain links TRBV3-1 to TRBJ1-2; 8 bases line up with TRBD1. V lost 1 base and J lost 5; bases outside the gene matches: 6. CDR1 LGHDT and CDR2 YNNKEL come from the germline V gene (reference sequence). The CDR3 runs 15 residues. The CDR3 nucleotides read TGTGCCAGCAGCCAAGTGACAGGGGTCCGATATGGCTACACCTTC. Protein: CASSQVTGVRYGYTF.

This clonotype was counted only a few times. The V gene is TRBV3-1, the J gene TRBJ2-7; D is ambiguous. V was cut by 3 bases and J by 8 bases, with 11 bases left in between. The CDR3 is 12 residues long. The germline gives CDR1 LGHDT, CDR2 YNNKEL (reference sequence). The CDR3 spells CASSHLYYKQYF. The DNA for the CDR3 is TGTGCCAGCAGCCACTTATATTACAAGCAGTACTTC.

This clonotype was detected only a few times. The chain uses TRBV29-1 and TRBJ2-5, with unresolved D. The V end was cut by 6 bases, the J end by 5 bases, with 16 bases between. The CDR3 has 13 residues. Germline lookup yields CDR1 SQVTM and CDR2 ANQGSEA. The DNA for the CDR3 is TGCAGCGTCCGCCAGAGGCCAGAGGAGACCCAGTACTTC. Amino acid sequence: CSVRQRPEETQYF.

This clonotype was counted ten times or more. The V gene is TRBV28, the J gene TRBJ2-7; 7 nucleotides agree with TRBD1. CDR1 and CDR2 (germline): MDHEN, SYDVKM. The CDR3 totals 16 residues. Losses at the gene ends were 5 bases for V and 4 bases for J; bases not matched to a gene: 14. CDR3 coding DNA: TGTGCCAGCAGTCCCTATTCCGGGACAGAACCTTACGAGCAGTACTTC. It encodes CASSPYSGTEPYEQYF. The entire variable domain, with the rest obtained from reference TRBV28 and TRBJ2-7, is as follows: DVKVTQSSRYLVKRTGEKVFLECVQDMDHENMFWYRQDPGLGLRLIYFSYDVKMKEKGDIPEGYSVSREKKERFSLILESASTNQTSMYLCASSPYSGTEPYEQYFGPGTRLTVT.

The rearrangement joins TRBV4-1 to TRBJ2-2; D uncertain. CDR1 and CDR2 (germline): MGHRA, YSYEKL. Trimming took off 2 bases at V and 8 bases at J, with 6 bases between the two ends. This CDR3 is built from 12 residues. The CDR3 loop is CASSQRPGELFF. CDR3 DNA: TGCGCCAGCAGCCAAAGGCCAGGGGAGCTGTTTTTT.

A word on this clonotype: Sequence at one end of the junction differs from germline and may be a read error. This rearrangement joins TRBV7-7 to TRBJ2-1, with 7 nucleotides matching TRBD2. The CDR3 extends over 16 amino acids. Germline V CDR1 and CDR2: SSHAT, FNYEAQ (reference sequence). DNA for the CDR3: TGTGCTAGCAGCTTAGAAGCGGGGAACGACTACAATGAGCAGTTCTTC. The encoded protein is CASSLEAGNDYNEQFF.

This clonotype appeared many times. The CDR3 reads CASSLSPSGSVLDTQYF. The DNA of the CDR3 is TGTGCCAGCAGCTTAAGCCCTAGCGGGAGCGTGTTAGATACGCAGTATTTT. The chain carries TRBV7-3 and TRBJ2-3, with TRBD2 matching 10 bases. The V and J ends lost 1 base and 5 bases, in that order; junction bases with no gene match: 9. The CDR3 contains 17 residues. CDR1 and CDR2 (germline): SGHTA, FQGTGA.

In this sample, this clonotype turned up many times. The CDR3 nucleotides read TGTGCCAGCAGCATCAGTGGGCGGGTTCAGCCCCAGCATTTT. Its translation is CASSISGRVQPQHF. The V gene is TRBV12-3 or TRBV12-4, the J gene TRBJ1-5; D is undetermined. The ends were cut back, 6 bases at V and 6 bases at J, with 15 bases in the middle. The CDR3 has 14 residues.